This record looks at one T cell receptor (beta chain) sequence and its context. Its target is unknown. The CDR3 extends over 14 amino acids. Germline lookup yields CDR1 SGHRS and CDR2 YFSETQ. V lost 4 bases and J 4 bases, leaving 13 bases between the germline ends. Produced via immunoSEQ multiplex PCR; TCRdb's table is partial and in-frame only. The sample has around 200,000 clones; roughly three quarters are singletons. These data originate in a study of cytomegalovirus exposure and HLA in healthy donors. Broader study findings: In vitro experiments confirmed that a few CMV-associated chains were specific for CMV antigens. Some TCR beta chains (roughly 160 of them) were listed as cytomegalovirus-associated.

The genes are TRBV5-1 and TRBJ2-3; maybe TRBD2 (5 bases). The sequenced sample was PBMCs. This receptor was taken from a woman under 40 in good health and CMV-seronegative. CDR3 nucleotides: TGCGCCAGCAGCCCAGCGGAAGGGCCAGATACGCAGTATTTT. Translating gives CASSPAEGPDTQYF.